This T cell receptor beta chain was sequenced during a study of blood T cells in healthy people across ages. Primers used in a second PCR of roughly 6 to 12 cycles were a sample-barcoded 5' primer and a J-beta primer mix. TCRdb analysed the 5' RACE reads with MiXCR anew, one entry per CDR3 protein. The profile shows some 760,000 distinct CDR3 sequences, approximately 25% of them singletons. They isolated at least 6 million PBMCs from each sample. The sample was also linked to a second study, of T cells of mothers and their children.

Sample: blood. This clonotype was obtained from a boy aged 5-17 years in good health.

The CDR3 coding sequence is TGTGCCACCAGTGATGCCGGACAGGGCCCAGAGACCCAGTACTTC. This encodes CATSDAGQGPETQYF. The chain carries TRBV24-1 and TRBJ2-5; TRBD1 agrees at 8 bases. The CDR3 loop spans 15 amino acids. The V gene's germline CDR1 is KGHDR and CDR2 SFDVKD. Unmatched junction bases numbered 6, after V lost 3 bases and J lost 4 bases.